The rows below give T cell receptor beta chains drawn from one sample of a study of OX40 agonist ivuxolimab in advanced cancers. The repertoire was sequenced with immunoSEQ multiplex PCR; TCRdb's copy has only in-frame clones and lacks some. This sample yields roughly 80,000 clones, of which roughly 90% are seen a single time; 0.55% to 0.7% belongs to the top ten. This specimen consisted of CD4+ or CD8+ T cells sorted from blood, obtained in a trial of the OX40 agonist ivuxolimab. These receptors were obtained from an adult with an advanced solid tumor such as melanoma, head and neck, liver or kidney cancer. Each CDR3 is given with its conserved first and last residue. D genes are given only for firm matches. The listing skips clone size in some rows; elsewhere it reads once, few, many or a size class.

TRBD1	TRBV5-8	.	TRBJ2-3	CASSLQGAMADTQYF
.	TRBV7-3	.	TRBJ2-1	CASSLGEYEQFF
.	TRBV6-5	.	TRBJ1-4	CASRGGTFEKLFF
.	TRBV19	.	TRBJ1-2	CASSPRGRGYGYTF
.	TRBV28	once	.	CASSPRTAGPYEQYF
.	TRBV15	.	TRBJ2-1	CATSSHRLNEQFF
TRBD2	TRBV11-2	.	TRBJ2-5	CASSLLTSEETQYF
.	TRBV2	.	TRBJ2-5	CASTPGAHLETQYF
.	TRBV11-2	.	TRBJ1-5	CASSLGLGAQHF
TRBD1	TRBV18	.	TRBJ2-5	CASSPTGPETQYF
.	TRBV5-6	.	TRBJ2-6	CASSQSSGANVLTF